This T cell receptor (beta chain) came from a study of blood T cell repertoires in COVID-19. Whole-study context: The analysed material was cDNA or gDNA that came from T cells, B-cell-depleted T cells, or PBMCs.

Authors' analysis steps: Estimates of nucleated cell counts were drawn from the amplification of reference gene primers. Libraries were prepared by immunoSEQ multiplex PCR; TCRdb keeps only in-frame clonotypes and omits some of them. V, J and clone size were drawn from that table, and D and trimming were deduced from the DNA. The top ten hold less than 0.95% of the sample, which has 270,000 or so clones, 89% seen once. Germline CDR1 is LNHNV and CDR2 is YYDKDF (reference sequence). V lost 1 base, J lost 0 bases, and 16 bases lay in between. There are 18 residues in the CDR3. The receptor was derived from a woman between 40 and 50 years old who had recovered from COVID-19. The chain employs TRBV15 and TRBJ2-1, with D possibly matching TRBD2 (5 bases). Material: peripheral blood. CDR3 DNA: TGTGCCACCAGCAGAGCGGGCGGGTCGATCAGCTCCTACAATGAGCAGTTCTTC. Its translation is CATSRAGGSISSYNEQFF.